These 18 T cell receptor beta chains were all obtained from the same sample, sequenced in a study of blood T cells in healthy people across ages. Sample-barcoded 5' priming and a J-beta primer mix drove a second PCR of roughly 6 to 12 cycles. Via MiXCR, TCRdb re-called the 5' RACE reads, giving one row per CDR3 protein. The sample shows 980,000 or so distinct CDR3 sequences, roughly 48% of them seen only once. The sequencing sample was made of blood. The source is a man under 40 in good health.

On this clonotype itself: A much larger clone lies a single base off, so this may be a read error. The chain employs TRBV20-1 and TRBJ2-4; 7 bases are a match to TRBD1. The CDR3 has 15 amino acids. CDR1 and CDR2 from the germline V gene are DFQATT and SNEGSKA (reference sequence). CDR3 sequence reads: CSARESTGAKNIQHF. CDR3 DNA sequence: TGCAGTGCTAGAGAGTCCACAGGGGCCAAAAACATTCAGCACTTC.

The chain uses TRBV20-1 and TRBJ1-4, with D unclear. The CDR3 loop spans 12 amino acids. The V end was cut by 0 bases, the J end by 14 bases, with 13 bases between. Germline values: CDR1 DFQATT, CDR2 SNEGSKA (reference sequence). CDR3 bases: TGCAGTGCTAGAGAAAGGACCGGTGGGCTGTTTTTT. Translating it yields CSARERTGGLFF.

This clonotype was detected only a few times. J is TRBJ2-4 and V is TRBV7-9; maybe TRBD1 (6 bases). CDR1 is SEHNR and CDR2 is FQNEAQ in the germline V gene (reference sequence). This CDR3 has 13 amino acids. V gave up 9 bases and J gave up 5 bases, with 14 bases separating them. The DNA of the CDR3 is TGTGCCAGTGAACAGGGTTTCCAAAACATTCAGTACTTC. It specifies CASEQGFQNIQYF.

Written as DNA, the CDR3 is TGTGCCATCAGTGAGCTGGGGGACAGTGGGGGCAATGAGCAGTACTTC. Translation: CAISELGDSGGNEQYF. The V gene is TRBV10-3, the J gene TRBJ2-5; TRBD1 agrees at 7 bases. After removal of 2 bases from V and 11 bases from J, the junction contained 17 bases not matched to a gene. Germline assignment: CDR1 ENHRY and CDR2 SYGVKD. The CDR3 totals 16 residues.

This clonotype was found many times. This chain links TRBV11-3 with TRBJ2-1; D possibly matches TRBD1 or TRBD2 (5 bases each). The CDR3 has 13 amino acids. Trimming pared 3 bases from V and 8 bases from J, leaving 11 bases between. Germline CDR1 reads SGHNT; CDR2 reads YENEEA. CDR3 DNA: TGTGCCAGCAGCTTCGGGGCGGAGTATGAGCAGTTCTTC. Protein product: CASSFGAEYEQFF.

This CDR3 reads CSVLQARGGSTDTQYF. For the CDR3, the DNA is TGCAGCGTCCTCCAAGCACGGGGGGGGAGCACAGATACGCAGTATTTT. The rearrangement uses TRBV29-1 and TRBJ2-3; 8 bases are a match to TRBD2. With 6 bases clipped from V and 0 bases from J, the junction kept 11 bases outside the gene matches. This CDR3 is 16 amino acids long. Germline CDR1 SQVTM, CDR2 ANQGSEA.

The rearrangement links TRBV6-5 to TRBJ1-5; the match to TRBD1 covers 7 bases. Per the germline V gene, CDR1 is MNHEY and CDR2 is SVGAGI. The CDR3 has 15 residues. The junction had 9 bases not matched to a gene; V was cut back by 3 bases and J by 7 bases. CDR3 sequence (DNA): TGTGCCAGCAGTTATCGTTACAGGGGTGGGCAGCCCCAGCATTTT. The encoded protein is CASSYRYRGGQPQHF.

The chain uses TRBV5-1 and TRBJ2-3, with D perhaps matching TRBD2 (7 bases). V lost 3 bases to trimming and J lost 2 bases, with 13 bases between them. The length of the CDR3 is 15 residues. Germline V gene data show CDR1 as SGHRS and CDR2 as YFSETQ. In DNA, the CDR3 is TGCGCCAGCAGCTCGCGCGGGGGCCCCACAGATACGCAGTATTTT. It codes for CASSSRGGPTDTQYF. The whole variable domain, filled in from reference TRBV5-1 and TRBJ2-3, reads KAGVTQTPRYLIKTRGQQVTLSCSPISGHRSVSWYQQTPGQGLQFLFEYFSETQRNKGNFPGRFSGRQFSNSRSEMNVSTLELGDSALYLCASSSRGGPTDTQYFGPGTRLTVL.

The gene calls are TRBV20-1 and TRBJ2-7; TRBD2 matches 10 bases. V lost 8 bases and J lost 4; bases outside the gene matches: 11. The CDR3 is made up of 14 amino acids. Germline lookup yields CDR1 DFQATT and CDR2 SNEGSKA (reference sequence). The CDR3 DNA reads TGCAGTATAACTTTCGGGACTAGCGTGTACGAGCAGTACTTC. Protein sequence: CSITFGTSVYEQYF.

This clonotype was counted a few times. The V gene is TRBV12-3 or TRBV12-4, the J gene TRBJ1-6; maybe TRBD1 (6 bases). The CDR3 runs to 16 residues. V lost 3 bases and J lost 5, with 14 bases in between. The CDR3 bases are TGTGCCAGCAGTTTGGGCAGGGGAGCGCATAATTCACCCCTCCACTTT. Protein: CASSLGRGAHNSPLHF.

The V call is TRBV28, the J call TRBJ2-3; 8 positions agree with TRBD2. Trimming removed 5 bases from V and 2 bases from J; junction bases left unmatched: 9. CDR3 length equals 16 residues. Germline loops: CDR1 MDHEN, CDR2 SYDVKM. The CDR3 DNA reads TGTGCCAGCAGTCCGGGACTAGATTTTGCCACAGATACGCAGTATTTT. It yields the protein CASSPGLDFATDTQYF.

This clonotype was recorded a few times. This chain connects TRBV3-1 to TRBJ1-5; D uncertain. Germline CDR1 LGHDT, CDR2 YNNKEL (reference sequence). V lost 4 bases and J 4 bases, leaving 8 bases between the germline ends. CDR3 length: 13 residues. The CDR3 nucleotides are TGTGCCAGCAGCCCCGACACTAATCAGCCCCAGCATTTT. Its translation: CASSPDTNQPQHF.

This clonotype came up once. V is TRBV7-2 and J is TRBJ1-1; 8 bases align to TRBD1. CDR1 is SGHTA and CDR2 is FQGNSA in the germline V gene. The CDR3 spans 15 residues. After removal of 5 bases from V and 4 bases from J, the junction contained 9 bases not matched to a gene. CDR3 protein: CASSRGGQGVTEAFF. The CDR3 DNA reads as TGTGCCAGCAGCCGAGGTGGACAGGGCGTCACTGAAGCTTTCTTT.

The table lists this clonotype with a few counts. In DNA form, the CDR3 reads TGCAGCGCCTCTGAGACAGGGTCTAATGAAAAACTGTTTTTT. It is translated as CSASETGSNEKLFF. This chain joins TRBV29-1 and TRBJ1-4; 7 bases match TRBD1. Trimming took 7 bases from V and 3 from J; bases not matched to a gene: 8. Germline lookup yields CDR1 SQVTM and CDR2 ANQGSEA. The CDR3 sequence is 14 residues long.

The V gene is TRBV28, the J gene TRBJ2-2; 10 bases are shared with TRBD1. With V trimmed by 5 bases and J by 4 bases, 7 bases remained unmatched. The CDR3 loop spans 16 amino acids. CDR1 and CDR2 (germline): MDHEN, SYDVKM. The CDR3 reads CASSPDRGRLTGELFF. The CDR3, as DNA: TGTGCCAGCAGTCCCGACAGGGGGCGTCTCACCGGGGAGCTGTTTTTT.

J is TRBJ2-7 and V is TRBV7-2; TRBD2 matches 9 bases. Germline loops: CDR1 SGHTA, CDR2 FQGNSA. The trim removed 0 bases at V and 4 bases at J, leaving 7 bases unmatched. The CDR3 has 16 amino acids. The CDR3 region is CASSLAGGGGLYEQYF. CDR3 bases: TGTGCCAGCAGCTTAGCTGGCGGGGGGGGCCTGTACGAGCAGTACTTC.

This clonotype has just a few counts. The rearrangement uses TRBV4-3 and TRBJ2-1, with D perhaps given as TRBD1 or TRBD2 (5 bases each). The CDR3 spans 14 residues. Germline CDR1 and CDR2: LGHNA and YSLEER. The ends were cut back, 0 bases at V and 9 bases at J, with 12 bases in the middle. CDR3 amino acids: CASSQDPPGLEQFF. Written as DNA, the CDR3 is TGCGCCAGCAGCCAAGATCCGCCGGGGCTTGAGCAGTTCTTC.

This clonotype was counted between two and nine times. The J gene is TRBJ1-4, the V gene TRBV6-2 or TRBV6-3; 9 bases map to TRBD1. This CDR3 is built from 13 residues. V trimming: 5 bases; J trimming: 15 bases; junction bases outside the gene matches: 10. Germline V gene lookup returns CDR1 MNHEY and CDR2 SVGEGT. CDR3 in amino acids: CASSQAGTGSLFF. The CDR3 DNA sequence: TGTGCCAGCAGTCAAGCCGGGACAGGGTCGTTGTTTTTT.